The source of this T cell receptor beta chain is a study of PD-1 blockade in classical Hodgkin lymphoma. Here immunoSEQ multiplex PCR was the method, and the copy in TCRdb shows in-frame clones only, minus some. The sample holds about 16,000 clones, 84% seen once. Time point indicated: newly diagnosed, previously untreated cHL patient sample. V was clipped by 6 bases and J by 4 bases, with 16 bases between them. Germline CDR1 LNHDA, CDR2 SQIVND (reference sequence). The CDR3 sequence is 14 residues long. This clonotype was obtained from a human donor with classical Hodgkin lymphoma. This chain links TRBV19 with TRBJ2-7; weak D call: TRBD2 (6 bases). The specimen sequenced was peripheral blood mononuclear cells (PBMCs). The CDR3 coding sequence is TGTGCCAGTAGCGGCAGGGACTTTCAGTACGAGCAGTACTTC. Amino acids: CASSGRDFQYEQYF.